This T cell receptor beta chain was captured by sequencing in a study of response to subunit inactivated influenza vaccine. Findings and limits, study-wide: T cells newly recruited by each seasonal influenza vaccination are few, the authors suggested.

TCRdb passed the RT-PCR reads through MiXCR, listing each CDR3 protein once. Altogether approximately 520,000 distinct CDR3 sequences are present, 16% being singletons, with the ten largest covering approximately 3%. This clonotype was observed a handful of times. The target antigen is unknown. The CDR3 is made up of 15 amino acids. Germline V gives CDR1 ENHRY, CDR2 SYGVKD. V lost 3 bases to trimming and J lost 1 base; unmatched junction nucleotides: 2. This chain uses TRBV10-3 with TRBJ2-5; 10 bases align to TRBD2. The TCR sequence derives from a man between 50 and 75 years old who received an inactivated influenza vaccine. Source: CD4+ T cells sorted from PBMCs, taken roughly 24 months after vaccination. The CDR3 loop is CAISELAGLQETQYF. In DNA form, the CDR3 reads TGTGCCATCAGTGAACTAGCGGGGCTCCAAGAGACCCAGTACTTC.